This T cell receptor (beta chain) emerged from a study of response to subunit inactivated influenza vaccine. V trimming: 5 bases; J trimming: 6 bases; junction bases outside the gene matches: 9. The germline V gene has CDR1 SGHTA and CDR2 FQGTGA. CDR3 length: 15 amino acids. TCRdb independently ran MiXCR on the RT-PCR reads; one entry per CDR3 protein. Of 150,000 to 200,000 distinct CDR3 sequences in the sample, about 12% were seen once. Separately, the same data were catalogued under a study of T cells expressing NK-cell markers. That source reports: The cDNA for TCR beta came from 5'RACE template switching with UMIs.

The rearrangement links TRBV7-3 to TRBJ2-2; 7 bases line up with TRBD1. This receptor was taken from a man in his fifties who received an inactivated influenza vaccine. The source was CD8+ T cells sorted from PBMCs, collected less than 13 days after vaccination. The CDR3 bases are TGTGCCAGCAGCCCGACAGGGTCCGGGCCCGGGGAGCTGTTTTTT. Translating it yields CASSPTGSGPGELFF.